This T cell receptor (beta chain) emerged from a study of response to subunit inactivated influenza vaccine. TCRdb redid the calling of the RT-PCR reads with MiXCR, one entry per CDR3 protein. The table has 550,000 to 800,000 distinct CDR3 sequences, less than 20% seen once. This sample comprised PBMCs from blood, obtained approximately 12 days after vaccination. The sequence was obtained from a man in his fifties who received an inactivated influenza vaccine.

In nucleotides, the CDR3 is TGTGCCAGCAGTAATGAGTCCTACAATGAGCAGTTCTTC. Protein: CASSNESYNEQFF. The chain joins TRBV12-3 or TRBV12-4 to TRBJ2-1; no clear D. The V and J ends lost 5 bases and 1 base respectively, with 6 bases between them. CDR3 size: 13 residues.